Listed below are T cell receptor beta chains from one sample, sequenced in a study of tumor-infiltrating lymphocytes in localized non-small cell lung cancer. Clones were read by immunoSEQ multiplex PCR, and TCRdb kept only the in-frame ones, dropping some. The table has 11,000 or so clones, just over 65% seen once. Sequencing was done on a sample of uninvolved lung tissue not adjacent to the tumor. The source of these receptors is a human donor with non-small cell lung cancer. Both conserved end residues are trimmed from each CDR3. Each record gives: J gene, V gene, CDR3 protein.

TRBJ2-7 | TRBV30 | AWSPSGYEQY
TRBJ2-7 | TRBV6-5 | ASSRTLGNYEQY
TRBJ2-7 | TRBV5-1 | ASSVLAGAGEQY
TRBJ1-5 | TRBV19 | ASSEGPGGSYSNQPQH
TRBJ1-2 | TRBV6-5 | ASADDRSNGYT
TRBJ1-1 | TRBV29-1 | SVADPEDKAF
TRBJ1-3 | TRBV11-2 | ASSFGPDSGNTIY
TRBJ2-5 | TRBV11-2 | ASSLPTSGGAEETQY
TRBJ1-1 | TRBV20-1 | SANLGPEAF
TRBJ1-1 | TRBV2 | ASRSDSPLWTEAF